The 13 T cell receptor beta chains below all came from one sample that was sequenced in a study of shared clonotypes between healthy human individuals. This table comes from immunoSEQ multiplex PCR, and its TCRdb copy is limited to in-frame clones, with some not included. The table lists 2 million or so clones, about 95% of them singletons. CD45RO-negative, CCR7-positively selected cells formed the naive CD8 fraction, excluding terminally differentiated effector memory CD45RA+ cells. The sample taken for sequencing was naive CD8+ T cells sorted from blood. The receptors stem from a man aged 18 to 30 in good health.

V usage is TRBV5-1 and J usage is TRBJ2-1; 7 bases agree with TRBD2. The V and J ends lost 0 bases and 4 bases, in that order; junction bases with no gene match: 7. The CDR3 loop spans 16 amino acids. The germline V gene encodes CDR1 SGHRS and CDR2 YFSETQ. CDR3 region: CASSLGLADEYNEQFF. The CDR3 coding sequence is TGCGCCAGCAGCTTGGGACTAGCAGACGAATACAATGAGCAGTTCTTC.

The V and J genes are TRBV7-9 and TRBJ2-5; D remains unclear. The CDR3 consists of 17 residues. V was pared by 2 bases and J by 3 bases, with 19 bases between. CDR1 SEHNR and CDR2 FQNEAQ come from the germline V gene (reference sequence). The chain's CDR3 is CASSLIGGADKEETQYF. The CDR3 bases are TGTGCCAGCAGCTTAATAGGTGGCGCCGATAAGGAAGAGACCCAGTACTTC.

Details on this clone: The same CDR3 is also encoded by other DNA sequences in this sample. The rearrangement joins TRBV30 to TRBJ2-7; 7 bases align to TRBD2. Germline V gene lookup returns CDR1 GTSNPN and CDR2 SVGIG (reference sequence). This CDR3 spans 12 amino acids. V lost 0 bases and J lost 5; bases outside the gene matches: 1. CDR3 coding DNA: TGTGCCTGGAGTGTAGCGGGGCACGAGCAGTACTTC. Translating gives CAWSVAGHEQYF. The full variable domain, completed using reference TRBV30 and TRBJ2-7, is SQTIHQWPATLVQPVGSPLSLECTVEGTSNPNLYWYRQAAGRGLQLLFYSVGIGQISSEVPQNLSASRPQDRQFILSSKKLLLSDSGFYLCAWSVAGHEQYFGPGTRLTVT.

CDR3: CASSADTYNEQFF. The CDR3 nucleotides are TGTGCCAGTAGTGCGGACACATACAATGAGCAGTTCTTC. This chain uses TRBV19 with TRBJ2-1, with D possibly TRBD1 on 5 matching bases. Germline V gene lookup returns CDR1 LNHDA and CDR2 SQIVND (reference sequence). V lost 5 bases and J lost 4, with 9 bases in between. The CDR3 totals 13 residues.

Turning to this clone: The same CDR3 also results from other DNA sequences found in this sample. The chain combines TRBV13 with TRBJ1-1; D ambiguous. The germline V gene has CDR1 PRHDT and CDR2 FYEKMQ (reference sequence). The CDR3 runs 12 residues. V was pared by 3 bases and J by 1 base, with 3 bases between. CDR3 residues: CASSFRNTEAFF. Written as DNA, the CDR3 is TGTGCCAGCAGCTTTCGGAACACTGAAGCTTTCTTT.

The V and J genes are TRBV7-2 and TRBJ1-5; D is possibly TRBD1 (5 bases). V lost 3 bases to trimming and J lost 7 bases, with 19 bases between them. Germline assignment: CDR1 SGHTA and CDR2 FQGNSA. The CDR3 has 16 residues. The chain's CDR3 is CASSLNPGLKTQPQHF. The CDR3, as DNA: TGTGCCAGCAGCTTGAATCCGGGACTGAAGACCCAGCCCCAGCATTTT. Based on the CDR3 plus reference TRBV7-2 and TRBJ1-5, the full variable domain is GAGVSQSPSNKVTEKGKDVELRCDPISGHTALYWYRQSLGQGLEFLIYFQGNSAPDKSGLPSDRFSAERTGGSVSTLTIQRTQQEDSAVYLCASSLNPGLKTQPQHFGDGTRLSIL.

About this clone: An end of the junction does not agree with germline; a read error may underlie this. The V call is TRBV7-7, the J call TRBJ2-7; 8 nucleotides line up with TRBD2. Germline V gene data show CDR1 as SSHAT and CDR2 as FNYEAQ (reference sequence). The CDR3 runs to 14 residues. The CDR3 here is CASSPGLGDYEQYF. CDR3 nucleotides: TGTGCTAGCAGCCCGGGACTAGGGGACTACGAGCAGTACTTC.

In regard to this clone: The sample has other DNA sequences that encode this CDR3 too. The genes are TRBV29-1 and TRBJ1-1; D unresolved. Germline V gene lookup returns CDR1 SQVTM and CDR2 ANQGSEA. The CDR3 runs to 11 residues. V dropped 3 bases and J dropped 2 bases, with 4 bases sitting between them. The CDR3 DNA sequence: TGCAGCGTTGATGTAAACACTGAAGCTTTCTTT. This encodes CSVDVNTEAFF.

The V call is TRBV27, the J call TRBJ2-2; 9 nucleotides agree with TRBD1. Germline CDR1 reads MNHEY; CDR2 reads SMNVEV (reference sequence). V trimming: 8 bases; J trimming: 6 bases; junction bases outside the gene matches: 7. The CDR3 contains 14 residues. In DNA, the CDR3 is TGTGCCAGCGGGGACAGGGTACGGCCCGGGGAGCTGTTTTTT. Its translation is CASGDRVRPGELFF.

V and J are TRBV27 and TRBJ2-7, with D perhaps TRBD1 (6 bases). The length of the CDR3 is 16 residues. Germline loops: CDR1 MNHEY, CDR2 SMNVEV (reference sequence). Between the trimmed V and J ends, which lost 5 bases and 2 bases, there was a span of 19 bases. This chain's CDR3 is CASSPSSGARTYEQYF. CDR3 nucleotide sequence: TGTGCCAGCAGTCCGTCCTCAGGGGCTCGAACCTACGAGCAGTACTTC.

CDR3 bases: TGCGCCAGCAGCCCCGACTTCTATGGCTACACCTTC. Protein sequence: CASSPDFYGYTF. J is TRBJ1-2 and V is TRBV4-1; D gene ambiguous. The CDR3 sequence is 12 residues long. V dropped 4 bases and J dropped 4 bases, with 7 bases sitting between them. Germline CDR1 and CDR2: MGHRA and YSYEKL.

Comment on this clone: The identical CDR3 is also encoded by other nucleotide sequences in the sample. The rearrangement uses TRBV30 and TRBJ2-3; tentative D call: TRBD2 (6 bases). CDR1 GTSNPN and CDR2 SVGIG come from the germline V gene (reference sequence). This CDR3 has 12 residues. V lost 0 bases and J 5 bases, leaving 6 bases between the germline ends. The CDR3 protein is CAWSVAGDTQYF. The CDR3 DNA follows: TGTGCCTGGAGTGTAGCGGGAGATACGCAGTATTTT.

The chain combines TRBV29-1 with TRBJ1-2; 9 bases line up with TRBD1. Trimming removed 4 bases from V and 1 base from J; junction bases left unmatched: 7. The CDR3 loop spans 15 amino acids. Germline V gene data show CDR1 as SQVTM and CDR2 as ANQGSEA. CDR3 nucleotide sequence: TGCAGCGTTGTGGGACAGGGAGGGGATAACTATGGCTACACCTTC. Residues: CSVVGQGGDNYGYTF.